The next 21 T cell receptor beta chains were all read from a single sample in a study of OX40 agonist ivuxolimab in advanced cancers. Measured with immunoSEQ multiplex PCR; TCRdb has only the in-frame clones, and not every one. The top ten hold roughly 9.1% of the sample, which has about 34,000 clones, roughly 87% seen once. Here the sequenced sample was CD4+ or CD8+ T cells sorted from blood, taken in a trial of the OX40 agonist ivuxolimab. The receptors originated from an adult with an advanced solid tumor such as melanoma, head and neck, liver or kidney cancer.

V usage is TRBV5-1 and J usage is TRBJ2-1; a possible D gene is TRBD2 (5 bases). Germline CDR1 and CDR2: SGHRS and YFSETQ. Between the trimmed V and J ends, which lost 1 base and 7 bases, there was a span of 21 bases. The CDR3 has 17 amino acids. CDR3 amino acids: CASSLRGNERGGNEQFF. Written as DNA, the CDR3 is TGCGCCAGCAGCTTGCGGGGAAACGAACGGGGTGGAAATGAGCAGTTCTTC.

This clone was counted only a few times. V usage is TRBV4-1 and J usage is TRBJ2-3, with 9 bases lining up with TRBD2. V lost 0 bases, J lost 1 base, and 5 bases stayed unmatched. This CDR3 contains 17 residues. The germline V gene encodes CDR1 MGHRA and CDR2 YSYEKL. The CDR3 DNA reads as TGCGCCAGCAGCCAAGAGGGTTGGACTAGCGGCACAGATACGCAGTATTTT. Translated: CASSQEGWTSGTDTQYF.

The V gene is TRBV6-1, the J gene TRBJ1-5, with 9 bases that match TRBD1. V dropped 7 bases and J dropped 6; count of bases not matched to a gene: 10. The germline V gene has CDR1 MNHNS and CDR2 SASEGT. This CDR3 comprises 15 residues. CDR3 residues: CASTWDRDGAQPQHF. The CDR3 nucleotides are TGTGCCAGCACCTGGGACAGGGATGGGGCTCAGCCCCAGCATTTT.

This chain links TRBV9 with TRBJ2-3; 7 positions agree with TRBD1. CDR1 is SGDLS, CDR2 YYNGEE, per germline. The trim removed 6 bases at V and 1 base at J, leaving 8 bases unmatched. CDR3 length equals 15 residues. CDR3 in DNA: TGTGCCAGCACCGGACCCGGACAGGGCACAGATACGCAGTATTTT. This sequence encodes CASTGPGQGTDTQYF.

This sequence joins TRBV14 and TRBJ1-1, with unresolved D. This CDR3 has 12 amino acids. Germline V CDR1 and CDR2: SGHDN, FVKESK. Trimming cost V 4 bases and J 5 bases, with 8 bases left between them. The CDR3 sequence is CASSPQLTEAFF. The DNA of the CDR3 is TGTGCCAGCAGCCCCCAGTTAACTGAAGCTTTCTTT.

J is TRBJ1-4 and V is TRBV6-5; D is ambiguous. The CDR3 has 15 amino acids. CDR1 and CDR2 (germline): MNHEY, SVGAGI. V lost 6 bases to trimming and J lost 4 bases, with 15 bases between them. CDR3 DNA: TGTGCCAGCAGCCGATATACAGCGCTTAATGAAAAACTGTTTTTT. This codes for CASSRYTALNEKLFF.

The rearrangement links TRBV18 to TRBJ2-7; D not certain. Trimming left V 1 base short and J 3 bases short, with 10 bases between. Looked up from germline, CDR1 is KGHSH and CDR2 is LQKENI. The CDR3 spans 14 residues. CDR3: CASSPRPELYEQYF. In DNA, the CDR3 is TGTGCCAGCTCACCACGGCCAGAGCTCTACGAGCAGTACTTC. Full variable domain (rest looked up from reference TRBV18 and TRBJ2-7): NAGVMQNPRHLVRRRGQEARLRCSPMKGHSHVYWYRQLPEEGLKFMVYLQKENIIDESGMPKERFSAEFPKEGPSILRIQQVVRGDSAAYFCASSPRPELYEQYFGPGTRLTVT.

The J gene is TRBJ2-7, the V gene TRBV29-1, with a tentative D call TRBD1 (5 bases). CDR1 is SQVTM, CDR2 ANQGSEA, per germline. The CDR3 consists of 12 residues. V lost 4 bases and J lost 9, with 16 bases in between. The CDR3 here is CSVAGADGRQYF. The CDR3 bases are TGCAGCGTTGCTGGGGCTGACGGTCGGCAGTACTTC.

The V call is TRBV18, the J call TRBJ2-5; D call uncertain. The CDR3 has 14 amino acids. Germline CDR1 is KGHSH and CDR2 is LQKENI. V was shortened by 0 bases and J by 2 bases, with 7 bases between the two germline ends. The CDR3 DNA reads TGTGCCAGCTCACCACCCCCCTCACAAGAGACCCAGTACTTC. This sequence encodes CASSPPPSQETQYF.

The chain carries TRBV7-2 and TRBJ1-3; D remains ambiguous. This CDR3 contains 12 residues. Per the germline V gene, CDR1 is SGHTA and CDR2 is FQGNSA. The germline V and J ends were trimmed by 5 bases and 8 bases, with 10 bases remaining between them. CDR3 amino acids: CASSPQRDTIYF. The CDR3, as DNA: TGTGCCAGCAGCCCGCAGAGGGACACCATATATTTT.

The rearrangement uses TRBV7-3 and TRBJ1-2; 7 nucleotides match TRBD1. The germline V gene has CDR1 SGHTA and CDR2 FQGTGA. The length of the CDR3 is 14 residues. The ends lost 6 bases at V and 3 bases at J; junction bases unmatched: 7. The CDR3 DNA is TGTGCCAGCAGTATCACCGGGACAGACTATGGCTACACCTTC. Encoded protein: CASSITGTDYGYTF.

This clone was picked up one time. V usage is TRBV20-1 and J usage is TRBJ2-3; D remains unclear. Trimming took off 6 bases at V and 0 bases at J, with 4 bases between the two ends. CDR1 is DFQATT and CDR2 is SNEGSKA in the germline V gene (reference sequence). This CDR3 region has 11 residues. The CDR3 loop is CSASSTDTQYF. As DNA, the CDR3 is TGCAGTGCCTCGAGCACAGATACGCAGTATTTT.

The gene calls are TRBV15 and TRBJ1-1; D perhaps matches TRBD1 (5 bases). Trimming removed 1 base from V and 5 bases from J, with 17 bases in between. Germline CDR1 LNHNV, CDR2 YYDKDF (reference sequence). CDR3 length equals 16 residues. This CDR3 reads CATSRGRQSGRTEAFF. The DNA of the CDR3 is TGTGCCACCAGCAGAGGGAGACAGAGCGGTAGGACTGAAGCTTTCTTT.

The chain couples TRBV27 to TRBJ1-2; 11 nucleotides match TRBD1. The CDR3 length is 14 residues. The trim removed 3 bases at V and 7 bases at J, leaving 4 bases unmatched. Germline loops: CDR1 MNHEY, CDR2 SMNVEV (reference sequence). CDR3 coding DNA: TGTGCCAGCAGTTTCCTGGACAGGGGGCTTGGCTACACCTTC. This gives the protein CASSFLDRGLGYTF.

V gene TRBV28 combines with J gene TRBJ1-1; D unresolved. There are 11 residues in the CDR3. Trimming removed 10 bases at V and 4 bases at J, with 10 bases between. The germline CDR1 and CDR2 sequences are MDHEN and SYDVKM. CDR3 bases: TGTGCCACCTTCGGGAGCACTGAAGCTTTCTTT. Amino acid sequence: CATFGSTEAFF.

The CDR3 protein is CASSEAYPPRDHEQYF. The CDR3 DNA reads as TGTGCCAGCAGTGAAGCGTACCCTCCCCGCGACCACGAGCAGTACTTC. V gene TRBV2 combines with J gene TRBJ2-7; no definite D call. This CDR3 comprises 16 residues. Germline loops: CDR1 SNHLY, CDR2 FYNNEI. V shed 0 bases and J shed 5 bases, with 17 bases lying between them. The entire variable domain, with the rest obtained from reference TRBV2 and TRBJ2-7, is as follows: EPEVTQTPSHQVTQMGQEVILRCVPISNHLYFYWYRQILGQKVEFLVSFYNNEISEKSEIFDDQFSVERPDGSNFTLKIRSTKLEDSAMYFCASSEAYPPRDHEQYFGPGTRLTVT.

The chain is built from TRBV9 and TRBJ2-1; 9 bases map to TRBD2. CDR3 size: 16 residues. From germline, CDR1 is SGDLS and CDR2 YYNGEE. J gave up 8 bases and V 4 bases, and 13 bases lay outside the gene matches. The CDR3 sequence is CASSPTPGGRVDEQFF. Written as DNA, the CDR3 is TGTGCCAGCAGCCCTACCCCGGGCGGGAGGGTCGATGAGCAGTTCTTC.

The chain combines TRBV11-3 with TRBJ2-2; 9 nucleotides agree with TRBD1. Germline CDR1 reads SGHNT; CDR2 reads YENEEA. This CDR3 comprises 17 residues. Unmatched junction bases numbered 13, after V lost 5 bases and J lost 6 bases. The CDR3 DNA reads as TGTGCCAGCAGCCGACAGGGGGTGGCTGTAAACGCCGGGGAGCTGTTTTTT. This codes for CASSRQGVAVNAGELFF.

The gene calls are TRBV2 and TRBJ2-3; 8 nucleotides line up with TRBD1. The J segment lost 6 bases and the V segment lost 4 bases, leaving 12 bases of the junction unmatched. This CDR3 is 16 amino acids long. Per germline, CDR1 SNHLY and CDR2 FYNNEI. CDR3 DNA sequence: TGTGCCAGCAGTGGCTTGGGACAGGATCTGTCCGATACGCAGTATTTT. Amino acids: CASSGLGQDLSDTQYF.

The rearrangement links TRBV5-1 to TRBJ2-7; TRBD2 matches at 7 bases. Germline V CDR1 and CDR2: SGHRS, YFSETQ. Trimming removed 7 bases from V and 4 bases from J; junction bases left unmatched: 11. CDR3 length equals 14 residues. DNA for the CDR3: TGCGCCAGCGGTTTGGCGGGAGAAGGGTACGAGCAGTACTTC. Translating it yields CASGLAGEGYEQYF.

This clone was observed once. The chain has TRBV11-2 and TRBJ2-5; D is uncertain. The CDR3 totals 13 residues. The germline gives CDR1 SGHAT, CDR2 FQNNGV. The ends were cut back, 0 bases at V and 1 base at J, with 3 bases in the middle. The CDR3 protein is CASSLEIQETQYF. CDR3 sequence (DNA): TGTGCCAGCAGCTTAGAGATCCAAGAGACCCAGTACTTC.